This T cell receptor beta chain was identified during a study of blood T cell repertoires in COVID-19. Study details: Samples came from the United States, Italy and Spain, spanning acute and convalescent COVID-19. T cells, B-cell-depleted T cells, or PBMCs supplied cDNA or gDNA.

This CDR3 is 14 amino acids long. V gave up 5 bases and J gave up 7 bases; unmatched junction bases: 4. Germline CDR1 is SGHTA and CDR2 is FQGTGA. During active infection, Seattle patients enrolled and were then monitored through disease. The authors' processing: Counts of nucleated cells, estimated from reference gene primer amplification, were obtained. Method: immunoSEQ multiplex PCR; TCRdb's copy keeps in-frame clones and lacks some. V, J and clone size reflect that table, while D and trimming were determined from the DNA. The data show under 100,000 clones, with 75% to 85% seen just once and about a third held by the top ten.

The sample comprised peripheral blood. The chain employs TRBV7-3 and TRBJ2-1; 11 nucleotides match TRBD2. This sequence originates from a man in his sixties with COVID-19, enrolled during active disease. CDR3 nucleotides: TGTGCCAGCAGCAATAGCGGGGGGGCAAATGAGCAGTTCTTC. Encoded protein: CASSNSGGANEQFF.